The clone carrying this T cell receptor beta chain showed up just a few times. The data were obtained in a study of T cells in Graves' hyperthyroidism and ophthalmopathy. The CDR3 contains 14 residues. Looked up from germline, CDR1 is MGHRA and CDR2 is YSYEKL. V was cut by 3 bases and J by 7 bases, with 15 bases left in between. TCR beta CDR3 sequences were amplified from RNA transcripts. The HTBI primer set drove a first-round RT-PCR of the TCR CDR3. TCRdb ran MiXCR on the multiplex PCR reads and lists one entry per CDR3 protein. The sample consists of a few hundred thousand distinct CDR3 sequences, roughly 15% of them appearing once.

The V gene is TRBV4-1, the J gene TRBJ1-1; maybe TRBD1 (5 bases). Sequencing was done on a sample of blood. This TCR came from a woman between 18 and 29 years old with Graves' ophthalmopathy. In DNA form, the CDR3 reads TGCGCCAGCAGCCAGCCCTTCGAGACAGTTGAAGCTTTCTTT. Protein: CASSQPFETVEAFF.